This T cell receptor beta chain is drawn from a study of blood T cell repertoires in COVID-19. Study-wide context: Spain, Italy and the United States supplied samples that represented acute and convalescent COVID-19.

This CDR3 is 16 amino acids long. With V trimmed by 1 base and J by 1 base, 5 bases remained unmatched. The germline CDR1 and CDR2 sequences are GTSNPN and SVGIG (reference sequence). Method: immunoSEQ multiplex PCR; TCRdb's copy keeps in-frame clones and lacks some. The data show over 400,000 clones, 80% to 90% seen once. The specimen sequenced was peripheral blood. The sequence was collected from a human donor in a cohort sampled during active COVID-19. The chain carries TRBV30 and TRBJ1-5; 9 bases line up with TRBD1. CDR3 DNA sequence: TGTGCCTGGAGTGGCCCGGGGACAGGGAGCAATCAGCCCCAGCATTTT. It is translated as CAWSGPGTGSNQPQHF.